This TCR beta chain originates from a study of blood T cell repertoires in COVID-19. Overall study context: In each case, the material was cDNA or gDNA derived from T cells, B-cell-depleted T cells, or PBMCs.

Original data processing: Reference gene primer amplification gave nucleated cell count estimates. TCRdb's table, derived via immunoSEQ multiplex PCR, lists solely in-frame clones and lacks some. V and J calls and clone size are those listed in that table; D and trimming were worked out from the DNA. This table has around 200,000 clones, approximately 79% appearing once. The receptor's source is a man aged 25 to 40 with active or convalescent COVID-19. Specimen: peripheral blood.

The CDR3 nucleotides are TGCGCCAGCAGCTTAGGACTTCAGAATACCTACAATGAGCAGTTCTTC. Translated, it gives CASSLGLQNTYNEQFF. This sequence joins TRBV10-1 and TRBJ2-1; perhaps TRBD2 as D (5 bases). Germline CDR1 and CDR2: WNHNN and SYGVQD (reference sequence). V was shortened by 6 bases and J by 2 bases, with 17 bases between the two germline ends. There are 16 residues in the CDR3.